This TCR beta chain originates from a study of vaccination effects on CD4 cells after COVID-19. Across the whole study: Samples were taken post-vaccine, and their median timing was 72 days after the second dose.

Worth noting for this clone: Its antigen remains unidentified.

General study results and limits: Clones that were induced by infection or by vaccine showed marked contraction late after vaccination.

ViraFEST assay sequencing came after antigen-specific CD4+ T cells were expanded with viral peptide pools. On roughly day 10 of culture, CD4+ T cells were separated out. Each person got two doses of an mRNA SARS-CoV-2 vaccine, BNT162b2 or mRNA-1273. Nucleocapsid antibodies stayed negative before and after vaccination, showing no earlier SARS-CoV-2 infection. It was with 10 IU/ml IL-2 and 9.5 to 10 ug/ml peptides that around 1.8 million PBMC per well were cultured. Trimming stripped 4 bases from V and 6 bases from J, with 16 bases between. The CDR3 spans 14 residues. The V gene's germline CDR1 is ENHRY and CDR2 SYGVKD. TCRdb keeps only in-frame clones here, not all; method: immunoSEQ multiplex PCR. Among some 22,000 clones listed, roughly four fifths were seen once.

This sequence joins TRBV10-3 and TRBJ2-7; D might be TRBD2 (6 bases). The sample was CD4+ T cells from PBMCs cultured with HCoV-229E spike peptides, taken after COVID-19 vaccination. This TCR was recovered from a human donor who received a COVID-19 vaccine. CDR3 in DNA: TGTGCCATCAGTGTGGCCTTGGGGGGTACCGAGCAGTACTTC. This gives the protein CAISVALGGTEQYF.